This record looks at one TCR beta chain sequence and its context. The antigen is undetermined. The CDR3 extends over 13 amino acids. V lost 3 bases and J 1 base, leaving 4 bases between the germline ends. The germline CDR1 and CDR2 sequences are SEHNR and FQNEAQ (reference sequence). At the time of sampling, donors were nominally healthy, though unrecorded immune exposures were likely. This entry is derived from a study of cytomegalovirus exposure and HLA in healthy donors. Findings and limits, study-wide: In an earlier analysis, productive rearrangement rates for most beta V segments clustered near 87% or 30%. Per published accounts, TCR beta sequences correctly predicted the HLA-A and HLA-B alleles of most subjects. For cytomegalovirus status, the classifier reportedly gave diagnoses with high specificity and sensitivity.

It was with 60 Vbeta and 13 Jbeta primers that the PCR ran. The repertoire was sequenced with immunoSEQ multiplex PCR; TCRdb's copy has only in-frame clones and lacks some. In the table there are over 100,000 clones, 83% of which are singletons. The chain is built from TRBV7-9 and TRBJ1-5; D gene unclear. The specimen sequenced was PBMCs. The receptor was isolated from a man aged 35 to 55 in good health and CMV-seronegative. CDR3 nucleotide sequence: TGTGCCAGCAGCTTCGAGAGCAATCAGCCCCAGCATTTT. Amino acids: CASSFESNQPQHF.